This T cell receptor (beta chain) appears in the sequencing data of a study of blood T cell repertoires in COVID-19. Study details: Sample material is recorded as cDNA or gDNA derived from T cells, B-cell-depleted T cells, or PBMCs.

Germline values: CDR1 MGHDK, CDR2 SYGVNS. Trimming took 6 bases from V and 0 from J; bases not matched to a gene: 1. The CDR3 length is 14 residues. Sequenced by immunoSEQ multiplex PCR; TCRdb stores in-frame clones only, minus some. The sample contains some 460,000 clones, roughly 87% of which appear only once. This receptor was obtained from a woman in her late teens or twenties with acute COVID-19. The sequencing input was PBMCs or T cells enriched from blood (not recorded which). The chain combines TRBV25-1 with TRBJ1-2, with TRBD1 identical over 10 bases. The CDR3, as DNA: TGTGCCAGCAGAGGGACAGGGGCTAACTATGGCTACACCTTC. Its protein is CASRGTGANYGYTF.